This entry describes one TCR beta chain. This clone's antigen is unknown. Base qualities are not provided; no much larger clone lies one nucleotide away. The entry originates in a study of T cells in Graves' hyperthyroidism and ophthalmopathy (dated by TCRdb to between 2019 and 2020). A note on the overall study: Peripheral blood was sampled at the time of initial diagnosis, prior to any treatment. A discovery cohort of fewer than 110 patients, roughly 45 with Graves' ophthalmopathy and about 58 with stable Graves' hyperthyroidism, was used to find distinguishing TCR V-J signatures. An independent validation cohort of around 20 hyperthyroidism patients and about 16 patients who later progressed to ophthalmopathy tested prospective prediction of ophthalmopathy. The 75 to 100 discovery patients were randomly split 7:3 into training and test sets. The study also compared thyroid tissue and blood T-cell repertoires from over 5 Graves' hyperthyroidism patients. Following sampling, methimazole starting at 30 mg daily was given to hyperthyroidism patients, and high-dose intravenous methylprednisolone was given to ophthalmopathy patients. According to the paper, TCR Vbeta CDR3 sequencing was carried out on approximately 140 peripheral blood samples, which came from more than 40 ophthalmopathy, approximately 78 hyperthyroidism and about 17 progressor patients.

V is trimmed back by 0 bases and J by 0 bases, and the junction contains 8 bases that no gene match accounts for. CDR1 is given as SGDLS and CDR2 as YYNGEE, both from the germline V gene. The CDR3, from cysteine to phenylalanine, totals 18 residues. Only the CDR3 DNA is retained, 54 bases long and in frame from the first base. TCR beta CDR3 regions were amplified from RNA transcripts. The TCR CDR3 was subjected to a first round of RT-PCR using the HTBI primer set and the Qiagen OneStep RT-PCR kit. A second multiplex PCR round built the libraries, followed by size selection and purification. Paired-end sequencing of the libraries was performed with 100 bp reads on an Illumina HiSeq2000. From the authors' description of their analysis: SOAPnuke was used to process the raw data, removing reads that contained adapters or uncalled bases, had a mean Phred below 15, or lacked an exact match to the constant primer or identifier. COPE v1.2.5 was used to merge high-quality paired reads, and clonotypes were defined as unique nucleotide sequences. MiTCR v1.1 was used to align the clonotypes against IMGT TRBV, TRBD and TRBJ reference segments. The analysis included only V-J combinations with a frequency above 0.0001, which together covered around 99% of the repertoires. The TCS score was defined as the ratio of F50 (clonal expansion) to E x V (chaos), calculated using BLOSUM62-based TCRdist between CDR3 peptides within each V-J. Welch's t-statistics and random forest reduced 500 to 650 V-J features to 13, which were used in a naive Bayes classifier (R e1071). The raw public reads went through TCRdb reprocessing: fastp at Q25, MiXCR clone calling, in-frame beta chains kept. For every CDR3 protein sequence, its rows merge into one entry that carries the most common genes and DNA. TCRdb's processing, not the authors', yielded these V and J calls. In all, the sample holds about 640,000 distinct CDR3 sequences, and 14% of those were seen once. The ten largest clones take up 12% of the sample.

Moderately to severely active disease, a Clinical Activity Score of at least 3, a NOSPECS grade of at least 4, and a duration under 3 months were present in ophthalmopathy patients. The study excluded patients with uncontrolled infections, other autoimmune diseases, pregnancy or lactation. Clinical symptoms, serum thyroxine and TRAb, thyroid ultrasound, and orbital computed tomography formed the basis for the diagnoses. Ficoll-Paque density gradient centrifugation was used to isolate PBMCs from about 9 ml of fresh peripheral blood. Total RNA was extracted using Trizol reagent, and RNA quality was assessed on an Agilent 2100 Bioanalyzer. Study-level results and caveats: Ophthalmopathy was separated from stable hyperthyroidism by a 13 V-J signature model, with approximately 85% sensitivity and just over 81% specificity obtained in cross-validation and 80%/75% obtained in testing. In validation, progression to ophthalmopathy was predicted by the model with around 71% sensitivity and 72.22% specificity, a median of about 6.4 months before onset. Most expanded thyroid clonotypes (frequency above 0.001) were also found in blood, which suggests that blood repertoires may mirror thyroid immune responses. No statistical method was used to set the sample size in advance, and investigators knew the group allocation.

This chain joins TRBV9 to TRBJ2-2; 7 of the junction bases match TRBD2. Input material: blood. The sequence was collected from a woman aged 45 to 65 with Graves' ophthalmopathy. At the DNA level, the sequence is TGTGCCAGCAGCGTAGGGGGTCTAGCGGCCTCGAACACCGGGGAGCTGTTTTTT. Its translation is CASSVGGLAASNTGELFF. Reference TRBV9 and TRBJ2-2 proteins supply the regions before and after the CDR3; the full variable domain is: DSGVTQTPKHLITATGQRVTLRCSPRSGDLSVYWYQQSLDQGLQFLIQYYNGEERAKGNILERFSAQQFPDLHSELNLSSLELGDSALYFCASSVGGLAASNTGELFFGEGSRLTVL.